These 14 T cell receptor beta chains share one sample of origin, sequenced in a study of cytomegalovirus exposure and HLA in healthy donors. PCR employed 60 Vbeta and 13 Jbeta primers. TCRdb's copy holds only in-frame clones and misses some; the assay was immunoSEQ multiplex PCR. The repertoire holds approximately 110,000 clones, with about 83% as singletons. The sample was PBMCs. The receptors stem from a female donor in good health and CMV-seropositive.

This clone has just one count. The chain links TRBV4-1 to TRBJ1-1; D perhaps matches TRBD1 (5 bases). V lost 1 base to trimming and J lost 0 bases, with 12 bases between them. The CDR3 contains 16 residues. From germline, CDR1 is MGHRA and CDR2 YSYEKL. The CDR3 is CASSQVWKGMNTEAFF. CDR3 in DNA: TGCGCCAGCAGCCAAGTGTGGAAGGGGATGAACACTGAAGCTTTCTTT.

J is TRBJ2-7 and V is TRBV5-1; 9 positions agree with TRBD2. The V segment lost 5 bases and the J segment 5 bases; nucleotides outside the gene matches: 11. CDR3 length: 15 residues. Germline CDR1 is SGHRS and CDR2 is YFSETQ. CDR3 in DNA: TGCGCCAGCAGTAACCTGATTAGCGGGGGTAACGAGCAGTACTTC. Translation gives CASSNLISGGNEQYF.

The chain uses TRBV27 and TRBJ2-5, with 7 bases fitting TRBD1. Germline V CDR1 and CDR2: MNHEY, SMNVEV (reference sequence). J was trimmed by 5 bases and V by 3 bases; bases with no gene match: 12. The CDR3 spans 16 residues. The CDR3 coding sequence is TGTGCCAGCAGTTTGGGTAGTTTAAGGGGGCATGAGACCCAGTACTTC. It is translated as CASSLGSLRGHETQYF.

The chain links TRBV5-4 to TRBJ2-5; D perhaps matches TRBD1 (6 bases). The CDR3 spans 17 residues. The germline V and J ends were trimmed by 0 bases and 5 bases, with 20 bases remaining between them. Per germline, CDR1 SGHNT and CDR2 YYREEE (reference sequence). The CDR3 reads CASSLGGGAVPGETQYF. The DNA for the CDR3 is TGTGCCAGCAGCTTGGGTGGGGGCGCAGTCCCGGGGGAGACCCAGTACTTC.

V gene TRBV5-6 combines with J gene TRBJ1-3; possibly TRBD1 for D (5 bases). This CDR3 comprises 14 residues. Trimming pared 7 bases from V and 0 bases from J, leaving 11 bases between. Germline lookup yields CDR1 SGHDT and CDR2 YYEEEE. CDR3 amino acids: CASGEGISGNTIYF. CDR3 coding DNA: TGTGCCAGCGGGGAGGGGATCTCTGGAAACACCATATATTTT.

The chain employs TRBV11-1 and TRBJ2-5; D remains unclear. CDR3 length: 11 amino acids. V was clipped by 6 bases and J by 5 bases, with 7 bases between them. The germline V gene encodes CDR1 SGHAT and CDR2 FQDESV (reference sequence). The CDR3 is CASSYGETQYF. The CDR3 DNA is TGTGCCAGCAGTTACGGGGAGACCCAGTACTTC.

This clone was counted a few times. This chain joins TRBV28 and TRBJ1-5, with a possible D match to TRBD1 (5 bases). Germline loops: CDR1 MDHEN, CDR2 SYDVKM. Trimming left V 3 bases short and J 7 bases short, with 19 bases between. The CDR3 runs 16 residues. CDR3 residues: CASSFANRRGSQPQHF. The CDR3 bases are TGTGCCAGCAGTTTTGCGAATAGGAGGGGTAGCCAGCCCCAGCATTTT. The whole variable domain, remainder taken from reference TRBV28 and TRBJ1-5, is DVKVTQSSRYLVKRTGEKVFLECVQDMDHENMFWYRQDPGLGLRLIYFSYDVKMKEKGDIPEGYSVSREKKERFSLILESASTNQTSMYLCASSFANRRGSQPQHFGDGTRLSIL.

This clone has only a few counts. This sequence joins TRBV27 and TRBJ1-2, with TRBD1 matching 9 bases. CDR3 size: 14 residues. After removal of 5 bases from V and 8 bases from J, the junction contained 9 bases not matched to a gene. CDR1 is MNHEY, CDR2 SMNVEV, per germline (reference sequence). CDR3 region: CASSLPGQGGGYTF. CDR3 nucleotide sequence: TGTGCCAGCAGTCTACCGGGACAGGGAGGCGGCTACACCTTC.

The chain employs TRBV18 and TRBJ2-3; weak D call: TRBD2 (6 bases). The germline V gene encodes CDR1 KGHSH and CDR2 LQKENI. The CDR3 has 16 residues. Trimming shortened V by 2 bases and J by 1 base, and 13 bases separated the two germline ends. The CDR3 coding sequence is TGTGCCAGCTCACCAGGTCCCGGGGGAGGCACAGATACGCAGTATTTT. Translating gives CASSPGPGGGTDTQYF.

The chain couples TRBV14 to TRBJ2-3; D unresolved. The CDR3 length is 14 residues. The germline gives CDR1 SGHDN, CDR2 FVKESK. Trimming removed 4 bases at V and 2 bases at J, with 10 bases between. Written as DNA, the CDR3 is TGTGCCAGCAGCCCGCCGGCGGACACAGATACGCAGTATTTT. Translating gives CASSPPADTDTQYF. Full variable domain (rest looked up from reference TRBV14 and TRBJ2-3): EAGVTQFPSHSVIEKGQTVTLRCDPISGHDNLYWYRRVMGKEIKFLLHFVKESKQDESGMPNNRFLAERTGGTYSTLKVQPAELEDSGVYFCASSPPADTDTQYFGPGTRLTVL.

The rearrangement uses TRBV28 and TRBJ2-7, with D hard to call. The CDR3 is made up of 12 amino acids. Trimming stripped 2 bases from V and 4 bases from J, with 6 bases between. Per the germline V gene, CDR1 is MDHEN and CDR2 is SYDVKM. In DNA form, the CDR3 reads TGTGCCAGCAGTTTAACAGATTACGAGCAGTACTTC. The encoded protein is CASSLTDYEQYF.

The genes are TRBV30 and TRBJ2-5, with 7 bases lining up with TRBD1. The CDR3 sequence is 13 residues long. The germline V gene has CDR1 GTSNPN and CDR2 SVGIG (reference sequence). The ends lost 8 bases at V and 2 bases at J; junction bases unmatched: 8. The CDR3 region has the DNA TGTGCCGGGAACCGGGACAGTCAAGAGACCCAGTACTTC. Translated: CAGNRDSQETQYF.

The gene calls are TRBV5-8 and TRBJ2-7; D might be TRBD2 (5 bases). The CDR3 length is 13 residues. CDR1 is SGHTS and CDR2 is YDEGEE in the germline V gene. V lost 4 bases and J lost 2, with 10 bases in between. DNA for the CDR3: TGTGCCAGCAGCACGGGGTATCCCTACGAGCAGTACTTC. Its translation is CASSTGYPYEQYF.

The chain is built from TRBV30 and TRBJ2-1; D gene uncertain. V was cut by 7 bases and J by 6 bases, with 13 bases left in between. The CDR3 length is 12 residues. Looked up from germline, CDR1 is GTSNPN and CDR2 is SVGIG (reference sequence). The CDR3 here is CALGRLGNEQFF. For the CDR3, the DNA is TGTGCCTTAGGCAGGTTGGGCAATGAGCAGTTCTTC.